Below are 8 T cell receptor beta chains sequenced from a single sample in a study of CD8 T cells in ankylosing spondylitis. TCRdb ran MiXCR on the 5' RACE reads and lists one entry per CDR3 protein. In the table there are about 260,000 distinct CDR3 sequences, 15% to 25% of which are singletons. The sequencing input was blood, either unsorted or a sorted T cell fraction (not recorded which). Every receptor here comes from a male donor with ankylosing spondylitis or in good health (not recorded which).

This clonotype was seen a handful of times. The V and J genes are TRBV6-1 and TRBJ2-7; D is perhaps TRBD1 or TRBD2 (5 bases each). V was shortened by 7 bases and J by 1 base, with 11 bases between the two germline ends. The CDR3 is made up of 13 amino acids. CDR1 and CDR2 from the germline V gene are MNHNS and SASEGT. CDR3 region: CASTGDLSYEQYV. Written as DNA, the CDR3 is TGTGCCAGCACCGGGGACCTATCCTACGAGCAGTACGTC.

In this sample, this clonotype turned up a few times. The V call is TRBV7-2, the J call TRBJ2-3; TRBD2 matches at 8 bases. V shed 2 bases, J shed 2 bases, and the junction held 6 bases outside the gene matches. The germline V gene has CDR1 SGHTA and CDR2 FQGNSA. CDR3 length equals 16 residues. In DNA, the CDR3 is TGTGCCAGCAGCTTAAAGGGACTAGGATACACAGATACGCAGTATTTT. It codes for CASSLKGLGYTDTQYF.

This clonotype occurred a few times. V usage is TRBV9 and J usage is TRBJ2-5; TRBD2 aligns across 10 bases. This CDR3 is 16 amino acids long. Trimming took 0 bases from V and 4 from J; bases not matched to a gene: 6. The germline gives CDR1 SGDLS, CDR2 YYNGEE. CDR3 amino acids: CASSVESGGAVETQYF. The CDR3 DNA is TGTGCCAGCAGCGTAGAAAGCGGGGGGGCCGTAGAGACCCAGTACTTC.

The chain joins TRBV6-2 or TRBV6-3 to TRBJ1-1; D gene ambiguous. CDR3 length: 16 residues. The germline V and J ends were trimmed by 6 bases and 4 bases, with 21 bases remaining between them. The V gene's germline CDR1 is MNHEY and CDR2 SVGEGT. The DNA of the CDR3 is TGTGCCAGCAGCCTAACCAGGTCGTCCATGGGCACTGAAGCTTTCTTT. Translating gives CASSLTRSSMGTEAFF.

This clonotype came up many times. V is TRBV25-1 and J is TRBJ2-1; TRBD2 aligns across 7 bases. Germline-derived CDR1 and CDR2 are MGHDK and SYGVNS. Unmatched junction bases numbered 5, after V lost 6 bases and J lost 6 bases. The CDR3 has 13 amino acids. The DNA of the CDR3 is TGTGCCAGCAGATCTAGCGGAATCAATGAGCAGTTCTTC. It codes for CASRSSGINEQFF. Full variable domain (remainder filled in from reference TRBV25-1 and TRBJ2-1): EADIYQTPRYLVIGTGKKITLECSQTMGHDKMYWYQQDPGMELHLIHYSYGVNSTEKGDLSSESTVSRIRTEHFPLTLESARPSHTSQYLCASRSSGINEQFFGPGTRLTVL.

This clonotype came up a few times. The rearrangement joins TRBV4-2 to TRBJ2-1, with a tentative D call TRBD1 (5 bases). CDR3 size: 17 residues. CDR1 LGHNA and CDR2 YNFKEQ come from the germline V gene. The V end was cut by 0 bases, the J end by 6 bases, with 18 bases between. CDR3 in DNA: TGTGCCAGCAGCCAAGATCGGACATCGTTAAGGGGCAATGAGCAGTTCTTC. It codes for CASSQDRTSLRGNEQFF.

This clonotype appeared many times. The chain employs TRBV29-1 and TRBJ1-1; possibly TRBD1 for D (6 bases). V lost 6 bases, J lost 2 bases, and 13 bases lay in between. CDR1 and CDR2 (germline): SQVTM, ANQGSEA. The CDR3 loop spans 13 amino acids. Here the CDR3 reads CSVGRDKNTEAFF. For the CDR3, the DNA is TGCAGCGTCGGCAGGGACAAAAACACTGAAGCTTTCTTT.

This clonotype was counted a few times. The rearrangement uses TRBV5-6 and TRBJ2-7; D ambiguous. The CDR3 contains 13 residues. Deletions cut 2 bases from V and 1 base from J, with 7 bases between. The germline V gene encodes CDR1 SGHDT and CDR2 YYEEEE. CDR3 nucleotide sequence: TGTGCCAGCAGCTTAAGGGCTTCCTACGAGCAGTACGTC. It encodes CASSLRASYEQYV.